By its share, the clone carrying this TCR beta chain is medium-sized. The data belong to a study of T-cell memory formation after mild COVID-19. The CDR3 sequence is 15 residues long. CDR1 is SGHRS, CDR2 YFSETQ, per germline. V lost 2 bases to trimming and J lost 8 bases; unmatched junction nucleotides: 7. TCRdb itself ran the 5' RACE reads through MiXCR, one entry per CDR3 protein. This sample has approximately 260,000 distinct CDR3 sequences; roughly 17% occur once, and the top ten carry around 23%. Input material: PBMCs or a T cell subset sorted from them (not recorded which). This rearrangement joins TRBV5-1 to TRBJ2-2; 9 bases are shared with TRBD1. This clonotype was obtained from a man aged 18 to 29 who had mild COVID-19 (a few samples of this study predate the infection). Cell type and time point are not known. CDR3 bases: TGCGCCAGCAGCTTCCGGACAGGGGCGACTGGGGAGCTGTTTTTT. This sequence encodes CASSFRTGATGELFF. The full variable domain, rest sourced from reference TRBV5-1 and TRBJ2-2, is KAGVTQTPRYLIKTRGQQVTLSCSPISGHRSVSWYQQTPGQGLQFLFEYFSETQRNKGNFPGRFSGRQFSNSRSEMNVSTLELGDSALYLCASSFRTGATGELFFGEGSRLTVL.